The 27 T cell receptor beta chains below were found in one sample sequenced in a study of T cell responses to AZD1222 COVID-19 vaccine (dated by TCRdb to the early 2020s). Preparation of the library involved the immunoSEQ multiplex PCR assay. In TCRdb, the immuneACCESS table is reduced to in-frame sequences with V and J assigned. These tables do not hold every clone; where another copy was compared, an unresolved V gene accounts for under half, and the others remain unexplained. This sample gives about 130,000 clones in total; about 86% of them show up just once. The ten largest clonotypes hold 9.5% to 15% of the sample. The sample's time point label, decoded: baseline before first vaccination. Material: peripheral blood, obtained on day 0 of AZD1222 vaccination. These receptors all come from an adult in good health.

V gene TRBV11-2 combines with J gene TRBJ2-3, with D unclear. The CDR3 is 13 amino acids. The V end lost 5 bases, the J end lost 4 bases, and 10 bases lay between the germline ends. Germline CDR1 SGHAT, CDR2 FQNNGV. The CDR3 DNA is TGTGCCAGCAGCCTCATACAGCCAGATACGCAGTATTTT. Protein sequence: CASSLIQPDTQYF.

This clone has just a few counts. The CDR3 sequence is CASSYHGASPLYGYTF. As DNA, the CDR3 is TGTGCCAGCAGTTACCACGGGGCTTCCCCCCTCTATGGCTACACCTTC. The chain recombines TRBV6-5 with TRBJ1-2; D possibly corresponds to TRBD1 (5 bases). V lost 2 bases, J lost 4 bases, and 17 bases lay in between. The CDR3 is 16 residues long. Germline V gene lookup returns CDR1 MNHEY and CDR2 SVGAGI.

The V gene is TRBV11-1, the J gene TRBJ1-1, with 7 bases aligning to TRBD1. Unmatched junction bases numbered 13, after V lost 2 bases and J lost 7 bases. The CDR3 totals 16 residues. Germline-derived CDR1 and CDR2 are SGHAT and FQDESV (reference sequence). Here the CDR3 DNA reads TGTGCCAGCAGCTTAACGTGGGACAGTGAGCATAGTGAAGCTTTCTTT. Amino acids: CASSLTWDSEHSEAFF.

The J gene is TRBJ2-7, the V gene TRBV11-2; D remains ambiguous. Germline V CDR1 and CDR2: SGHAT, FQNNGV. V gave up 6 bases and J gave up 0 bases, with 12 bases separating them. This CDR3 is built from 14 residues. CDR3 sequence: CASRFQWTSYEQYF. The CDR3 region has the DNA TGTGCCAGCAGATTTCAGTGGACCTCCTACGAGCAGTACTTC.

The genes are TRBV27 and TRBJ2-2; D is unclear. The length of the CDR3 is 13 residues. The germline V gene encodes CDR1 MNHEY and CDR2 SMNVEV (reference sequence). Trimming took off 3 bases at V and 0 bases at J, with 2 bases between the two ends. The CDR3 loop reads CASSFTNTGELFF. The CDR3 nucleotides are TGTGCCAGCAGTTTCACGAACACCGGGGAGCTGTTTTTT.

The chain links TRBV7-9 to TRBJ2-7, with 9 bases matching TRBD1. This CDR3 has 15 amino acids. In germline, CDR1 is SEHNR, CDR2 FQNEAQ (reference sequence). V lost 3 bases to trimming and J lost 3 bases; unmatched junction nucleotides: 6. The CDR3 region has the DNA TGTGCCAGCAGCTTGTGGGACAGGGCCAACTACGAGCAGTACTTC. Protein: CASSLWDRANYEQYF.

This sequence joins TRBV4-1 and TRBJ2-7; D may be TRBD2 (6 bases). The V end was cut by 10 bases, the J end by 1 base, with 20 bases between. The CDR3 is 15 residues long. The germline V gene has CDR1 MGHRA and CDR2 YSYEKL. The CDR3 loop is CATLFLGTSSYEQYF. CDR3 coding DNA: TGCGCCACCCTTTTTCTTGGGACTTCATCCTACGAGCAGTACTTC.

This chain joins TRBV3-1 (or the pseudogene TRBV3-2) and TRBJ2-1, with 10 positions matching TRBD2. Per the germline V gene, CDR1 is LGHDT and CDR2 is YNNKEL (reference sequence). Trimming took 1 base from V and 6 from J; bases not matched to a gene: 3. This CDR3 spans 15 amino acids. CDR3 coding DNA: TGTGCCAGCAGCCAAGTTGGGACTAGCGCCAATGAGCAGTTCTTC. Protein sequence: CASSQVGTSANEQFF.

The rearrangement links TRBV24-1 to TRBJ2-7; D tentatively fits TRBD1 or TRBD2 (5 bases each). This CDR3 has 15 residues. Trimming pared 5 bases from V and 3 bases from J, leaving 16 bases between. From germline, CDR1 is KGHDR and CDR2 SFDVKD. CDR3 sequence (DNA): TGTGCCACCAGTGTTGGGGCAGGGAGACTCTACGAGCAGTACTTC. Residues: CATSVGAGRLYEQYF.

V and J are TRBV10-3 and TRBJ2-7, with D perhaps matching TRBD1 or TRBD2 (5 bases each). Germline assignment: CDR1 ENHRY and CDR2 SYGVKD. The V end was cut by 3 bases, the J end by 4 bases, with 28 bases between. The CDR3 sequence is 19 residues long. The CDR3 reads CAISDPDPRGPHQMYEQYF. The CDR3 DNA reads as TGTGCCATCAGTGACCCTGATCCCCGGGGACCACACCAGATGTACGAGCAGTACTTC.

CDR3 nucleotides: TGTGCCTGGAGAGGCCAGGAGCACAATGAGCAGTTCTTC. The encoded protein is CAWRGQEHNEQFF. The rearrangement uses TRBV30 and TRBJ2-1; no clear D gene. Germline V gene sequence: CDR1 GTSNPN, CDR2 SVGIG (reference sequence). The CDR3 has 13 residues. Trimming left V 3 bases short and J 5 bases short, with 11 bases between.

CDR3 DNA sequence: TGTGCCAGCAGCTTGGACAGGGCGGACGAGCAGTTCTTC. Protein: CASSLDRADEQFF. The chain is built from TRBV5-4 and TRBJ2-1; D is possibly TRBD1 (6 bases). The CDR3 has 13 residues. Germline V gene sequence: CDR1 SGHNT, CDR2 YYREEE (reference sequence). Trimming cost V 0 bases and J 10 bases, with 11 bases left between them.

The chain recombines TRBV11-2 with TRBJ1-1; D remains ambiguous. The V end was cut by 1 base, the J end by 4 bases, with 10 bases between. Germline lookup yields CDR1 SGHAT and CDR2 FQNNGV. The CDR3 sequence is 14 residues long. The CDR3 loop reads CASSLGRAATEAFF. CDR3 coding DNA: TGTGCCAGCAGCTTAGGGAGGGCAGCCACTGAAGCTTTCTTT.

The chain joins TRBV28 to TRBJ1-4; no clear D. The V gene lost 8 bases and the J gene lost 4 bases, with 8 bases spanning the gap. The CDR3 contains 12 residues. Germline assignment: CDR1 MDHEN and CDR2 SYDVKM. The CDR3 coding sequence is TGTGCCAGCGGGCTTTTTAATGAAAAACTGTTTTTT. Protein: CASGLFNEKLFF. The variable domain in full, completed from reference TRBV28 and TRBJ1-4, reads DVKVTQSSRYLVKRTGEKVFLECVQDMDHENMFWYRQDPGLGLRLIYFSYDVKMKEKGDIPEGYSVSREKKERFSLILESASTNQTSMYLCASGLFNEKLFFGSGTQLSVL.

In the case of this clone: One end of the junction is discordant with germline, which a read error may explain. CDR3 coding DNA: TGCGCCAGCAGCGAAGGACAGAGCGCTTCCTCCGAGCAGTACTTC. It is translated as CASSEGQSASSEQYF. This rearrangement joins TRBV4-3 to TRBJ2-7; perhaps TRBD1 as D (6 bases). Germline V gene lookup returns CDR1 LGHNA and CDR2 YSLEER. The CDR3 contains 15 residues.

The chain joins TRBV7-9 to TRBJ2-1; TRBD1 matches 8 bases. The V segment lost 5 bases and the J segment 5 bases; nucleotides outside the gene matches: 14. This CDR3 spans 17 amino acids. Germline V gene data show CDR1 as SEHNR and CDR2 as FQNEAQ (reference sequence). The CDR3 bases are TGTGCCAGCAGCCCTCGTCTAACCGGACAGGGCCACAATGAGCAGTTCTTC. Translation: CASSPRLTGQGHNEQFF.

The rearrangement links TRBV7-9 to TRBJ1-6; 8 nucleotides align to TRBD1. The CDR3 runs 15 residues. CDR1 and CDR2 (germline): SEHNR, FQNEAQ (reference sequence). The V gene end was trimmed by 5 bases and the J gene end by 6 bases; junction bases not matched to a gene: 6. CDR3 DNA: TGTGCCAGCAGCCGGCGGGACAGGCTTAATTCACCCCTCCACTTT. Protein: CASSRRDRLNSPLHF.

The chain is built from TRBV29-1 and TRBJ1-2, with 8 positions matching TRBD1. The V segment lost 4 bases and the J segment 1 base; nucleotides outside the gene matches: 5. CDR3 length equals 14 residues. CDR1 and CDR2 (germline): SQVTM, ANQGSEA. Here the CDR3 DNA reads TGCAGCGTTGTGGACAGGGAGGTTAACTATGGCTACACCTTC. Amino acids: CSVVDREVNYGYTF.

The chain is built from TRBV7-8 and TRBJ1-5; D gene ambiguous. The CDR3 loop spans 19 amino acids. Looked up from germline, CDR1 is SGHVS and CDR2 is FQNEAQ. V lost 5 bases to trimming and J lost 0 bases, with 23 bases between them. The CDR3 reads CASSQQSLKAMYSNQPQHF. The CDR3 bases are TGTGCCAGCAGCCAACAGAGTCTAAAAGCCATGTATAGCAATCAGCCCCAGCATTTT.

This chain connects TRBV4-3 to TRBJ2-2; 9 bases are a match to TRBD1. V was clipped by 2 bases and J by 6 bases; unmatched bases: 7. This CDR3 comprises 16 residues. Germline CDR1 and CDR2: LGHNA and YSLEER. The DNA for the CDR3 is TGCGCCAGCAGCCAACCAAGGGACAGGGACTCCGGGGAGCTGTTTTTT. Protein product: CASSQPRDRDSGELFF.

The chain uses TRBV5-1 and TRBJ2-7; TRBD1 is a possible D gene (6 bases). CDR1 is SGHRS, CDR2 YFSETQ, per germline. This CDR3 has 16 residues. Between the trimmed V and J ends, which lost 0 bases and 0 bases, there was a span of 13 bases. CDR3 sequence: CASSLGPGVSSYEQYF. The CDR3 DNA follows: TGCGCCAGCAGCTTGGGGCCAGGGGTTAGCTCCTACGAGCAGTACTTC.

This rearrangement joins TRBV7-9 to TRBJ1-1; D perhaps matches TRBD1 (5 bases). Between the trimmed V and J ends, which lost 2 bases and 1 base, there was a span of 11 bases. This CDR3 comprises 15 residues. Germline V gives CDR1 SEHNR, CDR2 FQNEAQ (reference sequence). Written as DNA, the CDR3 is TGTGCCAGCAGCTTATTAGGGGACTCGAACACTGAAGCTTTCTTT. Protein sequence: CASSLLGDSNTEAFF.

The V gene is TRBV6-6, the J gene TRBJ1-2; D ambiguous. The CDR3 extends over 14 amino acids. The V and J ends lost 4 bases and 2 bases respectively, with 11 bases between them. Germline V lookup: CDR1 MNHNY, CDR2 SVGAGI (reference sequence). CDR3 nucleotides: TGTGCCAGCAGTTCGACTTCAGAGAACTATGGCTACACCTTC. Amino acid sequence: CASSSTSENYGYTF.

This CDR3 is CASSQGQAPHQETQYF. As DNA, the CDR3 is TGTGCCAGCAGTCAGGGCCAGGCACCCCACCAAGAGACCCAGTACTTC. The gene calls are TRBV7-2 and TRBJ2-5; the D gene is possibly TRBD1 (5 bases). Trimming left V 6 bases short and J 0 bases short, with 17 bases between. The germline CDR1 and CDR2 sequences are SGHTA and FQGNSA. This CDR3 has 16 amino acids.

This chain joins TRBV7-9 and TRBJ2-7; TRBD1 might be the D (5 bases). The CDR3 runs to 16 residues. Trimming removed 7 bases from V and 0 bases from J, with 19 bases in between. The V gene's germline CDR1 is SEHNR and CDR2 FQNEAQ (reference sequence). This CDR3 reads CASIALGRAGSYEQYF. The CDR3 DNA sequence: TGTGCCAGCATCGCGTTGGGCAGGGCCGGCTCCTACGAGCAGTACTTC.

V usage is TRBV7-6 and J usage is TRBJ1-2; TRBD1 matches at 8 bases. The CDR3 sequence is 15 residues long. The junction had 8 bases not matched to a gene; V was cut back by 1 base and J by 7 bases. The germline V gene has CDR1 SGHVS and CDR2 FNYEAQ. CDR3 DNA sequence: TGTGCCAGCAGCTTAGAGGAATCAGGGGGCTCTGGCTACACCTTC. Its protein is CASSLEESGGSGYTF.

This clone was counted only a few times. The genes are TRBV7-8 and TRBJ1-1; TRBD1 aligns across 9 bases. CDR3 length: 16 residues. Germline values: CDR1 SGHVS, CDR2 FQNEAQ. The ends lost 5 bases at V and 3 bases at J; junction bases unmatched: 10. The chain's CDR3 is CASSLWTGVKYTEAFF. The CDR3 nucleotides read TGTGCCAGCAGCCTCTGGACAGGGGTTAAGTACACTGAAGCTTTCTTT.